Only a few counts were recorded for the clone carrying this T cell receptor (beta chain). Its antigen is currently unknown. This sample is drawn from a study of T-cell reconstitution after alpha-beta-depleted transplantation in children. Points from the study as a whole: In patients about two months after transplant, alpha-beta T cells reportedly arose from several hundred expanded graft clones. The authors attributed T-cell counts and diversity one year after transplant mostly to newly produced T cells. At day 60, the high TCRbeta diversity found in some patients originated from recipient T cells and thymic progenitors that had survived.

Unique molecular identifiers were built into the TCRbeta library. TCRdb passed the PCR reads through MiXCR, listing each CDR3 protein once. The data contain roughly 32,000 distinct CDR3 sequences, around 6% of them singletons. V was pared by 2 bases and J by 10 bases, with 9 bases of the junction left unmatched. The CDR3 contains 15 residues. Germline CDR1 is LGHNA and CDR2 is YNFKEQ. This receptor was taken from a child less than two years old who had a stem cell transplant for acute myeloid leukemia, so the T cells may come from the graft donor. Sequencing was performed on peripheral blood, taken 60 days after TCRalphabeta/CD19-depleted stem cell transplant. The V call is TRBV4-2, the J call TRBJ2-3; 10 bases match TRBD2. In nucleotides, the CDR3 is TGTGCCAGCAGCCAAACTATTCTAGCGGGAGAGGCGCAGTATTTT. Translated, it gives CASSQTILAGEAQYF.